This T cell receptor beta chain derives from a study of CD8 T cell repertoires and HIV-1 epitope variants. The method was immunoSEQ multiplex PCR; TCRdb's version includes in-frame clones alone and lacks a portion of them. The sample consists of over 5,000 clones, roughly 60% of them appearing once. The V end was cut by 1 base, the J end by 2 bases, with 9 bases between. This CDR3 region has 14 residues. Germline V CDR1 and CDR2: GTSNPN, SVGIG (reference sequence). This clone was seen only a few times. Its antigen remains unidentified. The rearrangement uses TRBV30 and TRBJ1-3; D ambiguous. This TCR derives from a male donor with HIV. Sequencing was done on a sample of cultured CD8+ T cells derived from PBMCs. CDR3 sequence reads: CAWSDGSAGNTIYF. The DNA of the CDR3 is TGTGCCTGGAGTGATGGATCGGCTGGAAACACCATATATTTT.